The rows below give T cell receptor beta chains drawn from one sample of a study of T cells after yellow fever vaccination. Each CDR3 protein is one row after TCRdb ran MiXCR on the 5' RACE reads. The sample comprises about 400,000 distinct CDR3 sequences, over 5% of which are singletons, and 15% rests with the top ten. Sequenced here: PBMCs, sampled 5 days after the yellow fever booster vaccination. The origin of the receptors is a man under 40 who received the YFV17D yellow fever vaccine. Both conserved end residues are part of each CDR3. The D gene is left open where the match is weak. Size tells how often a clone was seen (once, few, many) or the class of an expanded clone, and some rows leave it out.

j_gene: TRBJ2-2
len: 16
v_gene: TRBV7-2
d_gene: TRBD2
abundance: many
CDR3nt: TGTGCCAGCAGCTTAGATGTAGCGGGAGGTTCCGGGGAGCTGTTTTTT
CDR3aa: CASSLDVAGGSGELFF

j_gene: TRBJ2-7
len: 15
v_gene: TRBV18
d_gene: NA
abundance: NA
CDR3nt: TGTGCCAGCTCACTCGGACGGTCCTACTCCTACGAGCAGTACTTC
CDR3aa: CASSLGRSYSYEQYF

j_gene: TRBJ2-1
len: 16
v_gene: TRBV9
d_gene: TRBD2
abundance: NA
CDR3nt: TGTGCCAGCAGCGCGACTAGCGGGAGGGATGGTAATGAGCAGTTCTTC
CDR3aa: CASSATSGRDGNEQFF

j_gene: TRBJ1-4
len: 16
v_gene: TRBV6-5
d_gene: TRBD1
abundance: NA
CDR3nt: TGTGCCAGCAGCCCAACGCTAAACAGGGGGTGGGGAAAACTGTTTTTT
CDR3aa: CASSPTLNRGWGKLFF

j_gene: TRBJ2-5
len: 12
v_gene: TRBV29-1
d_gene: TRBD1
abundance: few
CDR3nt: TGCAGCGGCCGAGGACAGGCGGAGACCCAGTACTTC
CDR3aa: CSGRGQAETQYF

j_gene: TRBJ1-1
len: 11
v_gene: TRBV29-1
d_gene: NA
abundance: NA
CDR3nt: TGCAGCGCCACGGACAGAACAGAAGCTTTCTTT
CDR3aa: CSATDRTEAFF

j_gene: TRBJ2-5
len: 13
v_gene: TRBV5-1
d_gene: NA
abundance: many
CDR3nt: TGCGCCAGCAGCTTGGGGAACCAAGAGACCCAGTACTTC
CDR3aa: CASSLGNQETQYF

j_gene: TRBJ2-1
len: 18
v_gene: TRBV4-3
d_gene: NA
abundance: many
CDR3nt: TGCGCCAGCAGCCAAGGGGGATTTACAAGGGGGATCTACAATGAGCAGTTCTTC
CDR3aa: CASSQGGFTRGIYNEQFF

j_gene: TRBJ2-6
len: 16
v_gene: TRBV19
d_gene: TRBD1
abundance: NA
CDR3nt: TGTGCCAGTAGTAGGACAGGTTTACGTGGGGCCAACGTCCTGACTTTC
CDR3aa: CASSRTGLRGANVLTF

j_gene: TRBJ2-7
len: 14
v_gene: TRBV29-1
d_gene: NA
abundance: NA
CDR3nt: TGCAGCGTTGGGCACTGGAGCAGGGTCTGGGAGCAGTACTTC
CDR3aa: CSVGHWSRVWEQYF

j_gene: TRBJ1-5
len: 20
v_gene: TRBV7-3
d_gene: TRBD1
abundance: NA
CDR3nt: TGTGCCAGCAGCTTAACTTCAACCAGGGGGGCAGGCCGATACAATCAGCCCCAGCATTTT
CDR3aa: CASSLTSTRGAGRYNQPQHF

j_gene: TRBJ2-4
len: 20
v_gene: TRBV10-3
d_gene: TRBD2
abundance: many
CDR3nt: TGTGCCATCAGTGAGCCCCCCGGGACTAGCGTCCCTCATGCCAAAAACATTCAGTACTTC
CDR3aa: CAISEPPGTSVPHAKNIQYF

j_gene: TRBJ1-5
len: 15
v_gene: TRBV7-9
d_gene: NA
abundance: NA
CDR3nt: TGTGCCAGCAGCACGGACAGTTTTGGCAATCAGCCCCAGCATTTT
CDR3aa: CASSTDSFGNQPQHF

j_gene: TRBJ2-7
len: 15
v_gene: TRBV20-1
d_gene: TRBD1
abundance: NA
CDR3nt: TGCGGTGCTAGAGAGGAAGGGACAGGGGGAAGCGAGCAGTACTTC
CDR3aa: CGAREEGTGGSEQYF

j_gene: TRBJ1-1
len: 13
v_gene: TRBV28
d_gene: NA
abundance: NA
CDR3nt: TGTGCCAGCAGTTTACCCGTTCGCGCGGAAGCTTTCTTT
CDR3aa: CASSLPVRAEAFF

j_gene: TRBJ1-2
len: 10
v_gene: TRBV20-1
d_gene: NA
abundance: few
CDR3nt: TGCAGTGCTAGAGGCGAAGGCTACACCTTC
CDR3aa: CSARGEGYTF

j_gene: TRBJ2-1
len: 15
v_gene: TRBV19
d_gene: TRBD2
abundance: NA
CDR3nt: TGTGCCAGTAGTATTGCCAGCGGGGCTAACAATGAGCAGTTCTTC
CDR3aa: CASSIASGANNEQFF

j_gene: TRBJ2-5
len: 13
v_gene: TRBV20-1
d_gene: NA
abundance: few
CDR3nt: TGCAGTGCTTCGGACTACCCCCAAGAGACCCAGTACTTC
CDR3aa: CSASDYPQETQYF

j_gene: TRBJ2-2
len: 20
v_gene: TRBV11-1
d_gene: NA
abundance: many
CDR3nt: TGTGCCAGCAGCACCCACAGCCAGGGTGAGAAGCTGGCGGACACCGGGGAGCTGTTTTTT
CDR3aa: CASSTHSQGEKLADTGELFF

j_gene: TRBJ2-1
len: 19
v_gene: TRBV7-8
d_gene: TRBD2
abundance: NA
CDR3nt: TGTGCCAGCAGACCAGACAGCGAGGGGGCTAGCGGGGGCCTTTATGAGCAGTTCTTC
CDR3aa: CASRPDSEGASGGLYEQFF

j_gene: TRBJ2-3
len: 12
v_gene: TRBV18
d_gene: NA
abundance: NA
CDR3nt: TGTGCCAGCGCCCGATCCGGGGATACGCAGTATTTT
CDR3aa: CASARSGDTQYF

j_gene: TRBJ2-1
len: 14
v_gene: TRBV9
d_gene: TRBD1
abundance: NA
CDR3nt: TGTGCCAGCAGCGCCCGACAGGGCCCCAATGAGCAGTTCTTC
CDR3aa: CASSARQGPNEQFF

j_gene: TRBJ2-1
len: 13
v_gene: TRBV20-1
d_gene: NA
abundance: NA
CDR3nt: TGCAGTGCTAGAGACAGGGCTGACAATGAGCAGTTCTTC
CDR3aa: CSARDRADNEQFF

j_gene: TRBJ1-2
len: 13
v_gene: TRBV3-1
d_gene: NA
abundance: few
CDR3nt: TGTGCCAGCAGCCAAGGGGGGATGAATGGCTACACCTTC
CDR3aa: CASSQGGMNGYTF

j_gene: TRBJ2-7
len: 15
v_gene: TRBV20-1
d_gene: TRBD1
abundance: NA
CDR3nt: TGCAGTGCTAGCCAGGCCGGGACAGGGACCTACGAGCAGTACTTC
CDR3aa: CSASQAGTGTYEQYF

j_gene: TRBJ2-5
len: 14
v_gene: TRBV7-2
d_gene: NA
abundance: many
CDR3nt: TGTGCCAGCAGCTTAGGTCCAGGTCGAGAGACCCAGTACTTC
CDR3aa: CASSLGPGRETQYF

j_gene: TRBJ2-7
len: 15
v_gene: TRBV7-9
d_gene: NA
abundance: many
CDR3nt: TGTGCCAGCAGTTCCGGCGGCAGGAGCTCCTACGAGCAGTACTTC
CDR3aa: CASSSGGRSSYEQYF

j_gene: TRBJ1-3
len: 16
v_gene: TRBV19
d_gene: TRBD1
abundance: few
CDR3nt: TGTGCCAGTACTCCAGGGTGGACAGGCTCTGGAAACACCATATATTTT
CDR3aa: CASTPGWTGSGNTIYF

j_gene: TRBJ2-2
len: 12
v_gene: TRBV25-1
d_gene: NA
abundance: few
CDR3nt: TGTGCCAGCAGACAGGGATCGGGGGAGCTGTTTTTT
CDR3aa: CASRQGSGELFF

j_gene: TRBJ2-5
len: 13
v_gene: TRBV5-6
d_gene: NA
abundance: many
CDR3nt: TGTGCCAGCAGCCCCCCGGAGGGGAAGACCCAGTACTTC
CDR3aa: CASSPPEGKTQYF

j_gene: TRBJ2-1
len: 13
v_gene: TRBV19
d_gene: NA
abundance: NA
CDR3nt: TGTGCCAGTAGTAAGTCGGGCCACAATGAGCAGTTCTTC
CDR3aa: CASSKSGHNEQFF

j_gene: TRBJ1-4
len: 21
v_gene: TRBV5-1
d_gene: TRBD1
abundance: NA
CDR3nt: TGCGCCAGCAGCTTGAGGGCCCCCGGGACAGGGGCTTATGCAACTAATGAAAAACTGTTTTTT
CDR3aa: CASSLRAPGTGAYATNEKLFF

j_gene: TRBJ1-1
len: 15
v_gene: TRBV19
d_gene: NA
abundance: few
CDR3nt: TGTGCCAGTAGTATAGGCAGGGCGGGAGACACTGAAGCTTTCTTT
CDR3aa: CASSIGRAGDTEAFF